The 10 T cell receptor beta chains given below trace back to one sample, sequenced in a study of control samples from healthy donors and cancer patients. The repertoire was sequenced with immunoSEQ multiplex PCR; TCRdb's copy has only in-frame clones and lacks some. Of under 300,000 clones in the sample, roughly 82% were seen once. Material for sequencing was PBMCs. All receptors come from a woman aged 55-69 years with lung cancer.

The chain has TRBV30 and TRBJ1-5; D is ambiguous. The CDR3 has 13 amino acids. The germline V and J ends were trimmed by 0 bases and 1 base, with 4 bases remaining between them. Germline V gives CDR1 GTSNPN, CDR2 SVGIG (reference sequence). CDR3 sequence: CAWSVESNQPQHF. CDR3 sequence (DNA): TGTGCCTGGAGTGTAGAAAGCAATCAGCCCCAGCATTTT.

The rearrangement joins TRBV19 to TRBJ1-1; 7 nucleotides agree with TRBD1. Germline-derived CDR1 and CDR2 are LNHDA and SQIVND (reference sequence). The CDR3 contains 12 residues. The CDR3 nucleotides read TGTGTAAGGGGGGGCAGGGGGACTGAAGCTTTCTTT. Protein: CVRGGRGTEAFF.

This chain joins TRBV3-1 (or the pseudogene TRBV3-2) and TRBJ1-2, with TRBD1 as a possible D gene (6 bases). Trimming took off 0 bases at V and 5 bases at J, with 13 bases between the two ends. The CDR3 is 15 amino acids. Germline V gene sequence: CDR1 LGHDT, CDR2 YNNKEL (reference sequence). The chain's CDR3 is CASSQEGRGRYGYTF. As DNA, the CDR3 is TGTGCCAGCAGCCAAGAGGGCAGGGGAAGGTATGGCTACACCTTC.

The chain uses TRBV9 and TRBJ1-2; D uncertain. Per the germline V gene, CDR1 is SGDLS and CDR2 is YYNGEE. The CDR3 totals 13 residues. With 0 bases removed from V and 8 bases from J, the gap between germline ends came to 11 bases. The CDR3 spells CASSVESNRGYTF. The CDR3 DNA follows: TGTGCCAGCAGCGTAGAGTCCAATCGCGGCTACACCTTC.

The chain is built from TRBV2 and TRBJ2-2, with 8 bases identical to TRBD2. Germline CDR1 SNHLY, CDR2 FYNNEI. The CDR3 totals 16 residues. V trimming: 6 bases; J trimming: 6 bases; junction bases outside the gene matches: 12. This chain's CDR3 is CASRTDGGGIPGELFF. DNA for the CDR3: TGTGCCAGCAGGACGGACGGGGGGGGAATCCCCGGGGAGCTGTTTTTT. The variable domain in full, completed from reference TRBV2 and TRBJ2-2, reads EPEVTQTPSHQVTQMGQEVILRCVPISNHLYFYWYRQILGQKVEFLVSFYNNEISEKSEIFDDQFSVERPDGSNFTLKIRSTKLEDSAMYFCASRTDGGGIPGELFFGEGSRLTVL.

This sequence joins TRBV3-1 (or the pseudogene TRBV3-2) and TRBJ1-2, with unresolved D. The CDR3 has 15 residues. With 0 bases removed from V and 7 bases from J, the gap between germline ends came to 15 bases. Germline CDR1 and CDR2: LGHDT and YNNKEL (reference sequence). The CDR3 here is CASSQDAVREGGYTF. The CDR3 DNA follows: TGTGCCAGCAGCCAAGATGCTGTGAGGGAGGGTGGCTACACCTTC.

The CDR3 bases are TGTGCCAGCAGGGCCGGACGACTGGCTTTCTTT. It is translated as CASRAGRLAFF. The chain recombines TRBV6-5 with TRBJ1-1; unclear D gene. CDR1 and CDR2 from the germline V gene are MNHEY and SVGAGI. Deletions cut 6 bases from V and 11 bases from J, with 13 bases between. The CDR3 contains 11 residues.

The chain recombines TRBV7-8 with TRBJ1-5; TRBD1 agrees at 10 bases. This CDR3 comprises 15 residues. The V gene end was trimmed by 1 base and the J gene end by 6 bases; junction bases not matched to a gene: 3. The germline V gene has CDR1 SGHVS and CDR2 FQNEAQ. The CDR3 bases are TGTGCCAGCAGCTTAGGGGGACAGGGGAGTCAGCCCCAGCATTTT. This translates into CASSLGGQGSQPQHF. Using reference TRBV7-8 and TRBJ1-5 for the parts outside the CDR3, the full variable domain is GAGVSQSPRYKVAKRGQDVALRCDPISGHVSLFWYQQALGQGPEFLTYFQNEAQLDKSGLPSDRFFAERPEGSVSTLKIQRTQQEDSAVYLCASSLGGQGSQPQHFGDGTRLSIL.

The chain has TRBV5-1 and TRBJ2-2; no firm D call. Trimming shortened V by 6 bases and J by 5 bases, and 8 bases separated the two germline ends. This CDR3 has 12 amino acids. CDR1 is SGHRS and CDR2 is YFSETQ in the germline V gene. DNA for the CDR3: TGCGCCAGCAAAGAGACTACCGGGGAGCTGTTTTTT. Translated, it gives CASKETTGELFF.

J is TRBJ2-1 and V is TRBV18; D unclear. From germline, CDR1 is KGHSH and CDR2 LQKENI. V lost 3 bases to trimming and J lost 8 bases, with 14 bases between them. This CDR3 spans 14 amino acids. The CDR3 spells CASSPRPSDDEQFF. DNA of the CDR3: TGTGCCAGCTCACCGCGACCTAGTGACGATGAGCAGTTCTTC.